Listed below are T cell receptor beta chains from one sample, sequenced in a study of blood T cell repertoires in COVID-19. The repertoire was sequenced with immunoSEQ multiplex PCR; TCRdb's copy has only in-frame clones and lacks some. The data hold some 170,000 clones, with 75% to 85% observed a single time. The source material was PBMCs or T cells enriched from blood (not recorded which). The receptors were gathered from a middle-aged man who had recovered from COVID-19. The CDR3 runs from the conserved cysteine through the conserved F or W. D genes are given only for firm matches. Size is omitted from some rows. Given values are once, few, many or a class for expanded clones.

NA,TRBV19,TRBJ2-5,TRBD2,CASSIGTSGVGETQYF,TGTGCCAGTAGTATAGGGACTAGCGGGGTGGGAGAGACCCAGTACTTC
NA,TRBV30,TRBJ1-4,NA,CAWDRDNEKLFF,TGTGCCTGGGACAGAGATAATGAAAAACTGTTTTTT
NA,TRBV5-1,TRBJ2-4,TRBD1,CASSWGQGENIQYF,TGCGCCAGCAGCTGGGGACAGGGCGAAAACATTCAGTACTTC
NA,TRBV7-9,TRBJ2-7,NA,CASSLGTHEQYF,TGTGCCAGCAGCTTAGGGACTCACGAGCAGTACTTC
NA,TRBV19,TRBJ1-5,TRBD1,CASSRTGNRDQPQHF,TGTGCCAGTAGTCGGACAGGGAATCGGGATCAGCCCCAGCATTTT
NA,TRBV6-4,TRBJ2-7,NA,CASSDQAGSYEQYF,TGTGCCAGCAGTGACCAGGCAGGGTCCTACGAGCAGTACTTC
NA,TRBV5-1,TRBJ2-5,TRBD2,CASSLKRGGRETQYF,TGCGCCAGCAGCTTGAAGCGGGGGGGCCGAGAGACCCAGTACTTC
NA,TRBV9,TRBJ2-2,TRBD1,CASSVRTGATDRELFF,TGTGCCAGCAGCGTACGGACAGGGGCAACTGACCGGGAGCTGTTTTTT
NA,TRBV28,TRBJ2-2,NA,CASSEDTNTGELFF,TGTGCCAGCAGTGAGGACACGAACACCGGGGAGCTGTTTTTT
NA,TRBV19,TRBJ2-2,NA,CASVGGPYTGELFF,TGTGCCAGTGTCGGGGGGCCGTACACCGGGGAGCTGTTTTTT
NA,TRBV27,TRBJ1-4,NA,CASRRSSTNEKLFF,TGTGCCAGCAGGAGGTCCTCAACTAATGAAAAACTGTTTTTT
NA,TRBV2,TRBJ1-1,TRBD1,CASSEARTGGTEAFF,TGTGCCAGCAGTGAAGCTAGGACAGGGGGCACTGAAGCTTTCTTT
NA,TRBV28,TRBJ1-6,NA,CASSFGGRENSPLHF,TGTGCCAGCAGTTTCGGAGGCCGAGAGAATTCACCCCTCCACTTT
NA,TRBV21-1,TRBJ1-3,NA,CASSKRGSGNTIYF,TGTGCCAGCAGCAAACGGGGGTCTGGAAACACCATATATTTT
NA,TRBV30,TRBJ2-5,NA,CAWSVDGQETQYF,TGTGCCTGGAGTGTAGACGGGCAAGAGACCCAGTACTTC
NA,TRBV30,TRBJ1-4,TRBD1,CAWSIFGQGATNEKLFF,TGTGCCTGGAGTATCTTCGGACAGGGGGCAACTAATGAAAAACTGTTTTTT
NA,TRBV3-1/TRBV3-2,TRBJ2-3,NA,CASSQGFRSRTDTQYF,TGTGCCAGCAGCCAAGGTTTCAGGTCACGCACAGATACGCAGTATTTT
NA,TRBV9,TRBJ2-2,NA,CASKGGSTGELFF,TGTGCCAGCAAGGGGGGGAGCACCGGGGAGCTGTTTTTT
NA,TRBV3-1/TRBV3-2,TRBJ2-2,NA,CASSQVLDLVRVITGELFF,TGTGCCAGCAGCCAAGTGTTGGATCTCGTCAGGGTTATCACCGGGGAGCTGTTTTTT
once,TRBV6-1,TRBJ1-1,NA,CASSDGQPHTEAFF,TGTGCCAGCAGTGACGGACAGCCTCACACTGAAGCTTTCTTT
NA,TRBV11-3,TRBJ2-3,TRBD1,CASSSSGGTGGYTQYF,TGTGCCAGCAGCTCCTCAGGGGGGACAGGGGGCTATACGCAGTATTTT
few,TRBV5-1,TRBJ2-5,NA,CASNMGHAEPTQYF,TGCGCCAGTAACATGGGACACGCCGAGCCGACCCAGTACTTC
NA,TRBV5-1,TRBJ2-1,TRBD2,CASSLPGLAQFEQFF,TGCGCCAGCAGCCTGCCGGGACTAGCCCAGTTCGAGCAGTTCTTC
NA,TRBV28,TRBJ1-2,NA,CASVGGGGPSGYTF,TGTGCCAGCGTGGGGGGCGGGGGCCCCAGTGGCTACACCTTC
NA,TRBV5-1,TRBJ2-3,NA,CASSSAYIRGTDTQYF,TGCGCCAGCAGCTCCGCCTACATTCGGGGCACAGATACGCAGTATTTT
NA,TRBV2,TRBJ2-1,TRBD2,CASKNSGASNEQFF,TGTGCCAGCAAAAACAGCGGGGCAAGTAATGAGCAGTTCTTC
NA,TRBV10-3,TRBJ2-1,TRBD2,CAISDVAGEQFF,TGTGCCATCAGTGATGTAGCGGGAGAGCAGTTCTTC
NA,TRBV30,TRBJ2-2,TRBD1,CAWSRTGLPGELFF,TGTGCCTGGAGTAGGACAGGGCTTCCCGGGGAGCTGTTTTTT
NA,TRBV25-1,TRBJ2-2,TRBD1,CASSGRDRENTGELFF,TGTGCCAGCAGTGGCCGGGACAGGGAGAACACCGGGGAGCTGTTTTTT
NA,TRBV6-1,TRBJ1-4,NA,CASSDKGTATNEKLFF,TGTGCCAGCAGTGACAAGGGGACTGCAACTAATGAAAAACTGTTTTTT
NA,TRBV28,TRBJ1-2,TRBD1,CASSTGGRGYTF,TGTGCCAGCAGCACAGGGGGAAGGGGCTACACCTTC
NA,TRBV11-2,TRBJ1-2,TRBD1,CASSLDISGGVGYTF,TGTGCCAGCAGCTTAGACATTTCAGGGGGAGTCGGCTACACCTTC
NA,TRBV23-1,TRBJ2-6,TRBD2,CASSQSRAGGRSGANVLTF,TGCGCCAGCAGTCAAAGTAGGGCGGGGGGCCGCTCTGGGGCCAACGTCCTGACTTTC
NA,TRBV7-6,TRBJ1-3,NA,CASSLPDSNSGNTIYF,TGTGCCAGCAGCTTACCGGACAGTAACTCTGGAAACACCATATATTTT
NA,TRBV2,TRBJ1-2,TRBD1,CASKGQGSYGYTF,TGTGCCAGCAAGGGACAGGGTAGCTATGGCTACACCTTC
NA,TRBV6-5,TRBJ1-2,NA,CASTQGPVNYGYTF,TGTGCCAGCACCCAGGGGCCAGTTAACTATGGCTACACCTTC
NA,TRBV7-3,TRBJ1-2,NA,CASSSRGDRDGYTF,TGTGCCAGCAGCTCACGCGGGGACCGTGATGGCTACACCTTC
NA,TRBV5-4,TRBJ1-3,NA,CASSPGQVGNTIYF,TGTGCCAGCAGCCCGGGACAAGTTGGAAACACCATATATTTT
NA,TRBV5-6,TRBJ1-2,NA,CASSWEVYGYTF,TGTGCCAGCAGCTGGGAGGTCTATGGCTACACCTTC
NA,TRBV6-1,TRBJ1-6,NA,CASSEWWTGNSPLHF,TGTGCCAGCAGTGAATGGTGGACGGGGAATTCACCCCTCCACTTT
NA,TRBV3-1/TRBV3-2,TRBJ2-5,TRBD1,CASSANRGSETQYF,TGTGCCAGCAGCGCAAACAGGGGATCGGAGACCCAGTACTTC